A single sample is the source of the 14 T cell receptor beta chains below, sequenced in a study of cytomegalovirus exposure and HLA in healthy donors. In the PCR, 60 Vbeta and 13 Jbeta primers were used. Profiling relied on immunoSEQ multiplex PCR, and the TCRdb table lists in-frame clones only, not all of them. The data show over 110,000 clones, around 78% seen once. The specimen sequenced was PBMCs. The receptors stem from a woman in her forties in good health and CMV-seropositive.

The chain joins TRBV5-6 to TRBJ1-2; unclear D gene. V was trimmed by 2 bases and J by 8 bases, leaving 10 bases between them. The CDR3 covers 12 residues. The V gene's germline CDR1 is SGHDT and CDR2 YYEEEE. In DNA, the CDR3 is TGTGCCAGCAGCTTACGTAATAGCGGCTACACCTTC. Protein sequence: CASSLRNSGYTF.

The V and J genes are TRBV30 and TRBJ2-2; D call uncertain. V was trimmed by 2 bases and J by 1 base, leaving 8 bases between them. Germline CDR1 and CDR2: GTSNPN and SVGIG (reference sequence). The CDR3 is 14 amino acids. The DNA for the CDR3 is TGTGCCTGGAGTCGTAACTTGAACACCGGGGAGCTGTTTTTT. Translated, it gives CAWSRNLNTGELFF.

The rearrangement links TRBV7-9 to TRBJ2-7; D is unclear. V was trimmed by 4 bases and J by 0 bases, leaving 10 bases between them. The germline gives CDR1 SEHNR, CDR2 FQNEAQ (reference sequence). The CDR3 runs to 14 residues. The CDR3 DNA sequence: TGTGCCAGCAGCTCCTCCGGTTCCTCCTACGAGCAGTACTTC. It encodes CASSSSGSSYEQYF.

The chain is built from TRBV4-1 and TRBJ2-7, with 7 bases identical to TRBD1. Germline V gene data show CDR1 as MGHRA and CDR2 as YSYEKL. Trimming cost V 4 bases and J 7 bases; bases outside gene matches: 7. This CDR3 spans 13 amino acids. The CDR3 region is CASSLGTEGEQYF. CDR3 in DNA: TGCGCCAGCAGCCTTGGGACAGAGGGGGAGCAGTACTTC.

The CDR3 sequence: CASSFTGVAVTDTQYF. In DNA, the CDR3 is TGCGCCAGCAGCTTTACCGGGGTAGCGGTCACAGATACGCAGTATTTT. This chain links TRBV5-1 with TRBJ2-3; D possibly corresponds to TRBD2 (6 bases). The CDR3 is 16 amino acids. Per the germline V gene, CDR1 is SGHRS and CDR2 is YFSETQ. V lost 2 bases and J 2 bases, leaving 15 bases between the germline ends.

Comments on this clone: Additional DNA sequences in this sample encode the identical CDR3. The chain links TRBV5-1 to TRBJ2-7; 14 bases align to TRBD2. The CDR3 length is 15 residues. CDR1 is SGHRS, CDR2 YFSETQ, per germline. The V and J ends lost 4 bases and 3 bases, in that order; junction bases with no gene match: 3. The CDR3 region has the DNA TGCGCCAGCAGCCTGGGACTAGCGGGAGTCTACGAGCAGTACTTC. This translates into CASSLGLAGVYEQYF.

A single count supports this clone. The gene calls are TRBV27 and TRBJ2-1; D might be TRBD1 (5 bases). CDR1 and CDR2 (germline): MNHEY, SMNVEV (reference sequence). Trimming pared 5 bases from V and 4 bases from J, leaving 18 bases between. This CDR3 region has 16 residues. CDR3 region: CASSLRVRAMYNEQFF. For the CDR3, the DNA is TGTGCCAGCAGTCTCAGGGTAAGGGCTATGTACAATGAGCAGTTCTTC.

The gene calls are TRBV4-1 and TRBJ2-7; 7 bases are a match to TRBD1. V shed 4 bases, J shed 3 bases, and the junction held 12 bases outside the gene matches. This CDR3 has 16 residues. Germline values: CDR1 MGHRA, CDR2 YSYEKL. CDR3 protein: CASSPIWTGPRYEQYF. The CDR3 DNA sequence: TGCGCCAGCAGCCCCATCTGGACAGGCCCCCGCTACGAGCAGTACTTC.

The chain recombines TRBV19 with TRBJ2-5, with TRBD1 matching over 9 bases. Trimming removed 9 bases from V and 5 bases from J; junction bases left unmatched: 10. Germline CDR1 is LNHDA and CDR2 is SQIVND (reference sequence). This CDR3 spans 14 amino acids. The CDR3 spells CASQGTGQGETQYF. The DNA of the CDR3 is TGTGCCAGCCAAGGGACAGGACAGGGGGAGACCCAGTACTTC.

The chain recombines TRBV7-2 with TRBJ2-1; the match to TRBD2 covers 10 bases. This CDR3 contains 14 residues. Germline-derived CDR1 and CDR2 are SGHTA and FQGNSA. The junction had 3 bases not matched to a gene; V was cut back by 3 bases and J by 7 bases. The CDR3 protein is CASSFSGRANEQFF. The DNA for the CDR3 is TGTGCCAGCAGCTTCAGCGGGAGGGCTAATGAGCAGTTCTTC.

V and J are TRBV5-1 and TRBJ2-1, with 7 nucleotides matching TRBD1. The CDR3 length is 13 residues. The V segment lost 4 bases and the J segment 4 bases; nucleotides outside the gene matches: 2. Germline V CDR1 and CDR2: SGHRS, YFSETQ. CDR3 sequence reads: CASSPGQYNEQFF. CDR3 nucleotides: TGCGCCAGCAGCCCGGGACAGTACAATGAGCAGTTCTTC.

The V call is TRBV11-2, the J call TRBJ2-7; 7 bases fit TRBD1. The germline V gene encodes CDR1 SGHAT and CDR2 FQNNGV. The CDR3 totals 12 residues. V was clipped by 5 bases and J by 6 bases; unmatched bases: 4. The CDR3 loop is CASSETGVEQYF. CDR3 nucleotides: TGTGCCAGCAGCGAAACAGGGGTCGAGCAGTACTTC.

CDR3 sequence reads: CASSYLTGEAFF. CDR3 DNA sequence: TGTGCCAGCAGCTATTTGACCGGGGAAGCTTTCTTT. The genes are TRBV7-9 and TRBJ1-1; D call uncertain. Between the trimmed V and J ends, which lost 4 bases and 8 bases, there was a span of 11 bases. In germline, CDR1 is SEHNR, CDR2 FQNEAQ (reference sequence). The CDR3 runs to 12 residues. The entire variable domain, with the rest obtained from reference TRBV7-9 and TRBJ1-1, is as follows: DTGVSQNPRHKITKRGQNVTFRCDPISEHNRLYWYRQTLGQGPEFLTYFQNEAQLEKSRLLSDRFSAERPKGSFSTLEIQRTEQGDSAMYLCASSYLTGEAFFGQGTRLTVV.

CDR3 DNA sequence: TGCGCCAGCAGCCAAGGTTCTAGCGGGAGGGGTCAAGAGACCCAGTACTTC. It encodes CASSQGSSGRGQETQYF. The J gene is TRBJ2-5, the V gene TRBV4-1; 12 positions agree with TRBD2. The CDR3 consists of 17 residues. Germline V gives CDR1 MGHRA, CDR2 YSYEKL. With 1 base clipped from V and 2 bases from J, the junction kept 5 bases outside the gene matches.